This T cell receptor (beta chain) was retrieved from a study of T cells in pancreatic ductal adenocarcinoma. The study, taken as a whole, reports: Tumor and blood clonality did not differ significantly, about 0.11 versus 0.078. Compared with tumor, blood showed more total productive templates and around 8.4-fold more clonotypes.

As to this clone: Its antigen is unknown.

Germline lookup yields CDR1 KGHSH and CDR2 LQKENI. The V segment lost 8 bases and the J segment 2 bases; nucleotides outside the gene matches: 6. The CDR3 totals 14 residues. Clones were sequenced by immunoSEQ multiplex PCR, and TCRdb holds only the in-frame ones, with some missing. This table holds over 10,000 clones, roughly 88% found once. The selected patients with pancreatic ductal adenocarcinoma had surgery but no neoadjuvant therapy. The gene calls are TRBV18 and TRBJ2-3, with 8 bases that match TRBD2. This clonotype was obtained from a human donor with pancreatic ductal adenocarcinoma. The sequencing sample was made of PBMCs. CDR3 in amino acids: CASTVSGVTDTQYF. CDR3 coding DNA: TGTGCCAGCACGGTTAGCGGGGTCACAGATACGCAGTATTTT.